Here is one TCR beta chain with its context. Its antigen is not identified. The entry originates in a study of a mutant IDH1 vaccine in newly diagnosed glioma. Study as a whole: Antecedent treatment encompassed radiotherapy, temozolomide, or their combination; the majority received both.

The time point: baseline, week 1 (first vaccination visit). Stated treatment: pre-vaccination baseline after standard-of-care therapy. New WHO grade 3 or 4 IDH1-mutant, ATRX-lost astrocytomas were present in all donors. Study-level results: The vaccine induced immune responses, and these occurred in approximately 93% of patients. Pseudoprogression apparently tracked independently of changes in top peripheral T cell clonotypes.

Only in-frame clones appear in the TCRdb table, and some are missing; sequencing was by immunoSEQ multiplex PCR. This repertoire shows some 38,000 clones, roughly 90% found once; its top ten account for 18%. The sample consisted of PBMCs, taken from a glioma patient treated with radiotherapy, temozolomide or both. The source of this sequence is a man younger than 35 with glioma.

The CDR3 loop is CASSIGLAGGSSYNEQFF. The CDR3 coding sequence is TGTGCCAGTAGTATAGGGCTAGCGGGAGGGAGCTCCTACAATGAGCAGTTCTTC. V and J are TRBV19 and TRBJ2-1; 12 bases agree with TRBD2. J lost 0 bases, V lost 1 base, and 4 bases had no gene match. This CDR3 has 18 residues. Germline V gene sequence: CDR1 LNHDA, CDR2 SQIVND (reference sequence).